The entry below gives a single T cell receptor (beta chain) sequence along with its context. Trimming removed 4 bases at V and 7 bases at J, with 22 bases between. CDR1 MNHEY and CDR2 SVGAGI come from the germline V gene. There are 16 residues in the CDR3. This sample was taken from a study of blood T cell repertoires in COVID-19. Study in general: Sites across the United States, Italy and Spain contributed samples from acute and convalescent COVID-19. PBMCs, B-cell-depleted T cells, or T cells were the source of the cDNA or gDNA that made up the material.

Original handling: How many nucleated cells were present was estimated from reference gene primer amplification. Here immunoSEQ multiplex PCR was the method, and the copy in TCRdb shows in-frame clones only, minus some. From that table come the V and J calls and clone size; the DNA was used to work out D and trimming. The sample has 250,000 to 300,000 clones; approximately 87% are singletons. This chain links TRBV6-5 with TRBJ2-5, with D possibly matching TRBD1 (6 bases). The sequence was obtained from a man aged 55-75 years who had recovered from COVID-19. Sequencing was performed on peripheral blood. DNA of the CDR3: TGTGCCAGCAGTTTTGGCAGGGGCGGACTCGTAGGGACCCAGTACTTC. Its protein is CASSFGRGGLVGTQYF.